Listed here are 6 T cell receptor beta chains from one sample, sequenced in a study of blood T cell repertoires in COVID-19. The repertoire was sequenced with immunoSEQ multiplex PCR; TCRdb's copy has only in-frame clones and lacks some. This sample has 150,000 or so clones, with 75% to 90% found just once. The sample was peripheral blood. Receptor source: a man aged 55 to 69 with acute or convalescent COVID-19.

The chain combines TRBV19 with TRBJ2-1; TRBD1 is a possible D gene (6 bases). There are 12 residues in the CDR3. Germline CDR1 is LNHDA and CDR2 is SQIVND (reference sequence). The V end lost 1 base, the J end lost 12 bases, and 10 bases lay between the germline ends. The CDR3, as DNA: TGTGCCAGTAGTATAGTACAGGGTCCGCAGTTCTTC. It specifies CASSIVQGPQFF.

This chain joins TRBV4-3 and TRBJ1-2; no firm D call. Germline V gives CDR1 LGHNA, CDR2 YSLEER. The CDR3 extends over 14 amino acids. V gave up 4 bases and J gave up 6 bases, with 15 bases separating them. The CDR3 nucleotides are TGCGCCAGCAGCCGTCCGGGGAACGTAGATGGCTACACCTTC. The encoded protein is CASSRPGNVDGYTF.

V and J are TRBV6-2 or TRBV6-3 and TRBJ2-7; the match to TRBD1 covers 8 bases. With V trimmed by 4 bases and J by 3 bases, 8 bases remained unmatched. Germline-derived CDR1 and CDR2 are MNHEY and SVGEGT. This CDR3 contains 15 residues. CDR3 coding DNA: TGTGCCAGCAGTTTGGGCAGGGGGCTGGACTACGAGCAGTACTTC. Amino acid sequence: CASSLGRGLDYEQYF.

The genes are TRBV19 and TRBJ2-1; 11 positions match TRBD2. The CDR3 has 17 amino acids. Trimming took 0 bases from V and 10 from J; bases not matched to a gene: 11. Germline CDR1 is LNHDA and CDR2 is SQIVND (reference sequence). The CDR3 spells CASSIELGASGRREQFF. As DNA, the CDR3 is TGTGCCAGTAGTATAGAGCTCGGGGCTAGCGGGAGGCGCGAGCAGTTCTTC.

This clone was found a few times. This chain links TRBV4-2 with TRBJ2-1, with D possibly TRBD1 on 5 matching bases. CDR1 is LGHNA, CDR2 YNFKEQ, per germline. The length of the CDR3 is 12 residues. Trimming cost V 5 bases and J 9 bases, with 11 bases left between them. For the CDR3, the DNA is TGTGCCAGCAGCTCCAGGGTGCCTGAGCAGTTCTTC. It encodes CASSSRVPEQFF.

The chain uses TRBV7-2 and TRBJ1-1; TRBD1 agrees at 8 bases. Germline CDR1 and CDR2: SGHTA and FQGNSA. This CDR3 is built from 14 residues. The trim removed 5 bases at V and 5 bases at J, leaving 7 bases unmatched. The DNA of the CDR3 is TGTGCCAGCAGCCCCCTGAGACAGGGGACTGAAGCTTTCTTT. Its protein product is CASSPLRQGTEAFF.